This T cell receptor beta chain was obtained from a study of T cell clonality in common variable immunodeficiency. Most patients and controls had Caucasian heritage. Measured with immunoSEQ multiplex PCR; TCRdb has only the in-frame clones, and not every one. This sample shows 45,000 to 70,000 clones and no singletons; about 5% rests with the ten largest. The length of the CDR3 is 15 residues. Unmatched junction bases numbered 5, after V lost 6 bases and J lost 7 bases. The V gene's germline CDR1 is LNHDA and CDR2 SQIVND (reference sequence). Worth noting for this clone: The read comes to an end 3 residues before the CDR3 does, leaving the germline J gene to fill in the end.

This chain joins TRBV19 and TRBJ2-1, with TRBD2 identical over 14 bases. The TCR originated in a person between 18 and 75 years old in good health. The specimen was peripheral blood mononuclear cells. The CDR3 bases that were read are TGTGCCAGTAGGTCCGGGACTAGCGGGAGTAATGAG. Translating it yields CASRSGTSGSNE. The whole CDR3 region reads CASRSGTSGSNEQFF.